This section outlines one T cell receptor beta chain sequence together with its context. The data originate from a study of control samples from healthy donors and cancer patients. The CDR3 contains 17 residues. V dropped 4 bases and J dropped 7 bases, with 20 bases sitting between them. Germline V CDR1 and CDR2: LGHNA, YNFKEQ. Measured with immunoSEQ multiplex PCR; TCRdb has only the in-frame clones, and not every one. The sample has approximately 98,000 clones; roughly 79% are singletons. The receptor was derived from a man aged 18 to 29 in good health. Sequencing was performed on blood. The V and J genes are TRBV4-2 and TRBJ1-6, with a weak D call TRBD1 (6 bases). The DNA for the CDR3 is TGTGCCAGCAGCCCTTCCCGGGGGGGCTTCGTAAATTCACCCCTCCACTTT. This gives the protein CASSPSRGGFVNSPLHF.